A single sample is the source of the 18 T cell receptor beta chains below, sequenced in a study of cytomegalovirus exposure and HLA in healthy donors. The PCR contained 60 Vbeta and 13 Jbeta primers. Assay used: immunoSEQ multiplex PCR; TCRdb lists only in-frame clones, some missing. In the table there are 72,000 or so clones, around 74% of which are singletons. Sample: PBMCs. These receptors were obtained from a woman under 40 in good health and CMV-seropositive.

This clone rates as medium-sized (0.01 to 0.1%). The chain joins TRBV2 to TRBJ2-7, with 9 nucleotides matching TRBD1. Trimming took 6 bases from V and 1 from J; bases not matched to a gene: 4. CDR3 length equals 14 residues. The germline V gene encodes CDR1 SNHLY and CDR2 FYNNEI. CDR3 protein: CASRRDRVSYEQYF. The CDR3 region has the DNA TGTGCCAGCAGGCGGGACAGGGTTTCCTACGAGCAGTACTTC.

Points on this clone: Relative to the germline gene, one junction end is altered; a read error may explain this. The V call is TRBV7-7, the J call TRBJ2-4, with a weak D call TRBD2 (7 bases). Germline V gives CDR1 SSHAT, CDR2 FNYEAQ (reference sequence). This CDR3 has 16 residues. CDR3 sequence: CASTKGGARAKNIQYF. CDR3 in DNA: TGTGCTAGCACCAAGGGGGGGGCGAGGGCCAAAAACATTCAGTACTTC.

The J gene is TRBJ2-1, the V gene TRBV27; 7 bases agree with TRBD1. Per germline, CDR1 MNHEY and CDR2 SMNVEV (reference sequence). V shed 5 bases, J shed 9 bases, and the junction held 13 bases outside the gene matches. The CDR3 covers 15 residues. For the CDR3, the DNA is TGTGCCAGCAGTGGACAGGCTCGCTCTACGGGTGAGCAGTTCTTC. Its protein is CASSGQARSTGEQFF.

This clone was found a few times. The chain uses TRBV6-5 and TRBJ2-7; 8 bases align to TRBD1. The J segment lost 3 bases and the V segment lost 6 bases, leaving 7 bases of the junction unmatched. Germline-derived CDR1 and CDR2 are MNHEY and SVGAGI. This CDR3 has 14 residues. The CDR3 region is CASRRRDRRYEQYF. The CDR3 bases are TGTGCCAGCAGGCGTCGGGACAGGCGCTACGAGCAGTACTTC.

The chain carries TRBV28 and TRBJ1-2; 7 nucleotides match TRBD1. This CDR3 region has 15 residues. With V trimmed by 5 bases and J by 5 bases, 11 bases remained unmatched. The germline gives CDR1 MDHEN, CDR2 SYDVKM. The CDR3 loop reads CASSATGAVGYGYTF. In DNA, the CDR3 is TGTGCCAGCAGTGCTACAGGGGCGGTAGGGTATGGCTACACCTTC.

This clone was detected only a few times. The V gene is TRBV7-9, the J gene TRBJ2-7; TRBD1 might be the D (6 bases). This CDR3 comprises 14 residues. Germline V gene data show CDR1 as SEHNR and CDR2 as FQNEAQ (reference sequence). Between the trimmed V and J ends, which lost 5 bases and 1 base, there was a span of 12 bases. In DNA, the CDR3 is TGTGCCAGCAGCGGTCTCGACAGGTCCTACGAGCAGTACTTC. Protein product: CASSGLDRSYEQYF.

This clone was detected only a few times. The V and J genes are TRBV19 and TRBJ2-1, with D tentatively TRBD2 (5 bases). Germline V gene data show CDR1 as LNHDA and CDR2 as SQIVND (reference sequence). The germline V and J ends were trimmed by 5 bases and 5 bases, with 10 bases remaining between them. CDR3 length: 13 residues. The DNA of the CDR3 is TGTGCCAGTAGTTTAACTAGGGACAATGAGCAGTTCTTC. This sequence encodes CASSLTRDNEQFF.

In this sample, this clone turned up once. The chain has TRBV14 and TRBJ2-1; maybe TRBD1 (6 bases). This CDR3 is 14 amino acids long. From germline, CDR1 is SGHDN and CDR2 FVKESK. Trimming cost V 3 bases and J 4 bases, with 10 bases left between them. The CDR3 reads CASSHSQGYNEQFF. Written as DNA, the CDR3 is TGTGCCAGCAGCCACAGTCAGGGGTACAATGAGCAGTTCTTC.

The chain recombines TRBV28 with TRBJ1-5; tentative D call: TRBD1 (5 bases). The CDR3 has 15 amino acids. V was shortened by 8 bases and J by 3 bases, with 17 bases between the two germline ends. From germline, CDR1 is MDHEN and CDR2 SYDVKM. The CDR3 bases are TGTGCCAGCGGCTACGATGGGGCCCTCAATCAGCCCCAGCATTTT. Residues: CASGYDGALNQPQHF. The full variable domain, rest sourced from reference TRBV28 and TRBJ1-5, is DVKVTQSSRYLVKRTGEKVFLECVQDMDHENMFWYRQDPGLGLRLIYFSYDVKMKEKGDIPEGYSVSREKKERFSLILESASTNQTSMYLCASGYDGALNQPQHFGDGTRLSIL.

The chain uses TRBV10-3 and TRBJ2-1; maybe TRBD1 (6 bases). CDR3 length: 14 residues. The germline V gene encodes CDR1 ENHRY and CDR2 SYGVKD. Trimming cost V 10 bases and J 4 bases, with 17 bases left between them. The CDR3 nucleotides are TGTGCCACATCTCAGGGGACAACATACAATGAGCAGTTCTTC. Amino acid sequence: CATSQGTTYNEQFF.

This rearrangement joins TRBV25-1 to TRBJ2-1; no clear D. Germline V gives CDR1 MGHDK, CDR2 SYGVNS. The CDR3 runs to 15 residues. The germline V and J ends were trimmed by 1 base and 4 bases, with 11 bases remaining between them. This chain's CDR3 is CASSEFGTVYNEQFF. CDR3 in DNA: TGTGCCAGCAGTGAATTTGGCACAGTTTACAATGAGCAGTTCTTC.

The chain uses TRBV27 and TRBJ2-5; TRBD1 might be the D (5 bases). The CDR3 contains 14 residues. Trimming pared 5 bases from V and 7 bases from J, leaving 17 bases between. In germline, CDR1 is MNHEY, CDR2 SMNVEV (reference sequence). CDR3 bases: TGTGCCAGCAGTCTCAGAGGACAAGCCTGGACCCAGTACTTC. Protein: CASSLRGQAWTQYF.

The chain uses TRBV7-2 and TRBJ2-1; TRBD1 agrees at 8 bases. This CDR3 contains 16 residues. V shed 6 bases, J shed 1 base, and the junction held 8 bases outside the gene matches. Germline V gene sequence: CDR1 SGHTA, CDR2 FQGNSA. CDR3 nucleotide sequence: TGTGCCAGCAGGAGGACCGGGACAGGTTCCTACAATGAGCAGTTCTTC. Translated: CASRRTGTGSYNEQFF.

CDR3: CATSRDTGNEQFF. CDR3 DNA: TGTGCCACCAGCAGAGATACCGGGAATGAGCAGTTCTTC. The rearrangement uses TRBV15 and TRBJ2-1, with D unresolved. The V gene's germline CDR1 is LNHNV and CDR2 YYDKDF (reference sequence). The CDR3 spans 13 residues. V dropped 0 bases and J dropped 7 bases, with 7 bases sitting between them.

In the case of this clone: One end of the junction is discordant with germline, which a read error may explain. The chain carries TRBV6-1 and TRBJ1-3, with 8 bases that match TRBD1. The CDR3 extends over 15 amino acids. Looked up from germline, CDR1 is MNHNS and CDR2 is SASEGT. As DNA, the CDR3 is TGTGCCAGCAGGGAAGGACAGGGCCCTGGAAACACCATATATTTT. This translates into CASREGQGPGNTIYF.

Here the CDR3 DNA reads TGTGCCAGCAGCCTCCAGGGCGGGAGCCTAGAGACCCAGTACTTC. Protein product: CASSLQGGSLETQYF. The chain is built from TRBV11-2 and TRBJ2-5; 7 bases line up with TRBD2. The CDR3 has 15 amino acids. Germline CDR1 and CDR2: SGHAT and FQNNGV. With 5 bases clipped from V and 4 bases from J, the junction kept 10 bases outside the gene matches.

As for this clone: At one end the junction does not follow the germline gene, possibly because of a read error. This sequence joins TRBV29-1 and TRBJ2-3; 7 bases match TRBD2. The germline gives CDR1 SQVTM, CDR2 ANQGSEA. This CDR3 has 8 residues. The CDR3: CSAGGSRF. In DNA form, the CDR3 reads TGCAGCGCGGGCGGGAGCCGCTTT.

This clone was picked up a small number of times. This chain connects TRBV5-1 to TRBJ2-7; no clear D. This CDR3 region has 14 residues. Trimming cost V 6 bases and J 0 bases, with 13 bases left between them. The germline V gene has CDR1 SGHRS and CDR2 YFSETQ. CDR3 sequence: CASKTNELSYEQYF. The CDR3 DNA is TGCGCCAGCAAAACCAACGAGCTCTCCTACGAGCAGTACTTC.